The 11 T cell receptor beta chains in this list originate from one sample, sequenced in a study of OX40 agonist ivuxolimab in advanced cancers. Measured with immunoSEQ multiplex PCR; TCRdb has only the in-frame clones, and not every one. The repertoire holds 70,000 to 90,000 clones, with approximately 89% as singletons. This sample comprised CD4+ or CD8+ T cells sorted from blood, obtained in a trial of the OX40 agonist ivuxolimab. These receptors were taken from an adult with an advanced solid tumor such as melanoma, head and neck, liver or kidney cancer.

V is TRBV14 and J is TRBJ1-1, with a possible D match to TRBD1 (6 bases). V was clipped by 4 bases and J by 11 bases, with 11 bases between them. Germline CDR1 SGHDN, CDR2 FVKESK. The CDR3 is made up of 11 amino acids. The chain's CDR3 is CASSRRDIAFF. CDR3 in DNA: TGTGCCAGCAGCCGTCGGGACATTGCTTTCTTT. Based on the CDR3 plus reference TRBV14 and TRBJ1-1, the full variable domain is EAGVTQFPSHSVIEKGQTVTLRCDPISGHDNLYWYRRVMGKEIKFLLHFVKESKQDESGMPNNRFLAERTGGTYSTLKVQPAELEDSGVYFCASSRRDIAFFGQGTRLTVV.

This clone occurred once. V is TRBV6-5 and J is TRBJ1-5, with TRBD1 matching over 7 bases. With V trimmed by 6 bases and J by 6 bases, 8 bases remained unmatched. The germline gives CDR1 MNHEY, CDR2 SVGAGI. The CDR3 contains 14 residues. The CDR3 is CASSSRQGGQPQHF. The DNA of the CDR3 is TGTGCCAGCAGCTCAAGACAGGGAGGTCAGCCCCAGCATTTT.

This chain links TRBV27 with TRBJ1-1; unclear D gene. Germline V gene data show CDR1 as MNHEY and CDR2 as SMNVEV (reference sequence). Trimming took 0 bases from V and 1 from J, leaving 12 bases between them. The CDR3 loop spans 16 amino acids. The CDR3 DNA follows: TGTGCCAGCAGTTTATCCTCAGCAGTGTCGAACACTGAAGCTTTCTTT. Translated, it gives CASSLSSAVSNTEAFF.

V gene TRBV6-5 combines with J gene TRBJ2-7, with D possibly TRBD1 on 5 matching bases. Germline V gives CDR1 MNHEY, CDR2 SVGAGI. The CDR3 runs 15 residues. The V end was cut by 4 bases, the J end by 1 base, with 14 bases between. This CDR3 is CASSSQGEGSYEQYF. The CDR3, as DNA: TGTGCCAGCAGTTCCCAAGGGGAAGGATCCTACGAGCAGTACTTC.

As DNA, the CDR3 is TGCGCCAGCAGTCGCAAAGACAGGGTAAGGGAGGATTCACCCCTCCACTTT. Its protein is CASSRKDRVREDSPLHF. The chain links TRBV23-1 to TRBJ1-6, with TRBD1 matching 7 bases. TRBV23-1 is identified as an open reading frame with a role that is uncertain. Trimming at V came to 4 bases and at J to 8 bases, leaving 14 bases not matched to a gene. The CDR3 is 17 amino acids.

CDR3 bases: TGCGCCAGCAGTCAACCCGGGCCTCCCACAGATACGCAGTATTTT. Translating gives CASSQPGPPTDTQYF. This chain links TRBV23-1 with TRBJ2-3; unclear D gene. TRBV23-1 is an ORF, and what it does is uncertain. V was clipped by 2 bases and J by 2 bases, with 11 bases between them. CDR3 size: 15 residues.

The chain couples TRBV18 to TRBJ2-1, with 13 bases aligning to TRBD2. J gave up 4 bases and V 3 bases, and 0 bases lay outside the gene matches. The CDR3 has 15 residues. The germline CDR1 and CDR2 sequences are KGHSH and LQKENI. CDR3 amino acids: CASSPGLAGYNEQFF. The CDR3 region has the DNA TGTGCCAGCTCACCGGGACTAGCGGGATACAATGAGCAGTTCTTC.

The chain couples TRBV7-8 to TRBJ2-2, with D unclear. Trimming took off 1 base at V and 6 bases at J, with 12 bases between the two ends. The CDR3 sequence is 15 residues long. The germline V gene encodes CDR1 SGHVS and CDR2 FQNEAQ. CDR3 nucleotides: TGTGCCAGCAGCTTAGTACCCCCCCCAGCCGGGGAGCTGTTTTTT. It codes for CASSLVPPPAGELFF.

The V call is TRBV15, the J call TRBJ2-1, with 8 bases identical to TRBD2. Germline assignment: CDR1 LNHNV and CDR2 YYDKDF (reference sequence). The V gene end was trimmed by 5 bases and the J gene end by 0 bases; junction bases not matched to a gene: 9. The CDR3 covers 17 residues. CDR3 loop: CATSGSIAGPSYNEQFF. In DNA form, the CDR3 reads TGTGCCACCAGCGGAAGCATAGCGGGACCCTCCTACAATGAGCAGTTCTTC.

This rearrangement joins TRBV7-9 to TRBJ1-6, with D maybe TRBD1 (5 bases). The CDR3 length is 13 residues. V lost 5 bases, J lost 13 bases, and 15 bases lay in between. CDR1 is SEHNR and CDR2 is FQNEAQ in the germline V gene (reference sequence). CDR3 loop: CASSPGGDRPLHF. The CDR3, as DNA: TGTGCCAGCAGCCCGGGGGGGGATAGGCCCCTCCACTTT. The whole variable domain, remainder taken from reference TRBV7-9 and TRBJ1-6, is DTGVSQNPRHKITKRGQNVTFRCDPISEHNRLYWYRQTLGQGPEFLTYFQNEAQLEKSRLLSDRFSAERPKGSFSTLEIQRTEQGDSAMYLCASSPGGDRPLHFGNGTRLTVT.

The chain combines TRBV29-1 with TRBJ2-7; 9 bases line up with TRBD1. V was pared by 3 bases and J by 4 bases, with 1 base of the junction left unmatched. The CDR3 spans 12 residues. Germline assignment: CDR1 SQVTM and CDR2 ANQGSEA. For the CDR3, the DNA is TGCAGCGTTGAGGACAGGGGATACGAGCAGTACTTC. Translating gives CSVEDRGYEQYF.